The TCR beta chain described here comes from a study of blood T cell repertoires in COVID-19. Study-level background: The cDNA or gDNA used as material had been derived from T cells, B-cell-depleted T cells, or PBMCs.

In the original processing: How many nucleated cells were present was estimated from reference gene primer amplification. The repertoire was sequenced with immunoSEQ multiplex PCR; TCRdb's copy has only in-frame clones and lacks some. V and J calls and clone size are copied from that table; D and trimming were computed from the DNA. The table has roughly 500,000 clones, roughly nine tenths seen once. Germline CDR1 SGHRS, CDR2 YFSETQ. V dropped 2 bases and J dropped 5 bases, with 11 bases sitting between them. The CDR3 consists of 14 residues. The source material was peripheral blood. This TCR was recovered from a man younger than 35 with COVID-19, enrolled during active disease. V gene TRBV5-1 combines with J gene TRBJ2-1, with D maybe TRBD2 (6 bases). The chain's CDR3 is CASSLAGRNNEQFF. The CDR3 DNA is TGCGCCAGCAGCTTAGCGGGTAGGAACAATGAGCAGTTCTTC.